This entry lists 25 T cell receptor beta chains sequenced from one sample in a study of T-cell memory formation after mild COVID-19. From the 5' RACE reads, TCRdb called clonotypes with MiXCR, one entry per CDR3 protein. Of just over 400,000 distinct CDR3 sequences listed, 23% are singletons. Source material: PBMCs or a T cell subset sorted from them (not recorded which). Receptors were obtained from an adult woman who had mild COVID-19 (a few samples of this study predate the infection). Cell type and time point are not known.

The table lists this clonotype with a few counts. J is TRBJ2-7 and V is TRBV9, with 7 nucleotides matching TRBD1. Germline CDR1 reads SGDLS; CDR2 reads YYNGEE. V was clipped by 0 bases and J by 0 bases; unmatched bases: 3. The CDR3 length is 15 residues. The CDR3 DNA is TGTGCCAGCAGCGTAGCGGGACAGAGCTCCTACGAGCAGTACTTC. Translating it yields CASSVAGQSSYEQYF.

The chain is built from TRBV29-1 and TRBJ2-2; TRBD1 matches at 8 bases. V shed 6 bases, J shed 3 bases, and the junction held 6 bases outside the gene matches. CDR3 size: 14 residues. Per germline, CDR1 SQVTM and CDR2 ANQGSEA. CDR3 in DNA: TGCAGCGTGAGGGACAGGTCGGACACCGGGGAGCTGTTTTTT. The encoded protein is CSVRDRSDTGELFF.

CDR3 sequence: CSVVPVTGELFF. The CDR3 nucleotides read TGCAGCGTTGTCCCTGTCACCGGGGAGCTGTTTTTT. The chain joins TRBV29-1 to TRBJ2-2; D unresolved. Germline-derived CDR1 and CDR2 are SQVTM and ANQGSEA. The V end was cut by 4 bases, the J end by 4 bases, with 7 bases between. CDR3 length: 12 amino acids.

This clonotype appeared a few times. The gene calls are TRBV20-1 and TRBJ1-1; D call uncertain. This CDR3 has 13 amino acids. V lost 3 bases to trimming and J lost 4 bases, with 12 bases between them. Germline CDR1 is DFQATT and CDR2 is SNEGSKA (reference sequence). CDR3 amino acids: CSASWGKGTEAFF. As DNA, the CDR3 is TGCAGTGCTAGTTGGGGAAAGGGCACTGAAGCTTTCTTT.

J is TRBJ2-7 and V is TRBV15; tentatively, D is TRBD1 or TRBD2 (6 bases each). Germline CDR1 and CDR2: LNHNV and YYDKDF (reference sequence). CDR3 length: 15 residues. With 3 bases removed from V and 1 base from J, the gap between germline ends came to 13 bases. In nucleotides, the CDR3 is TGTGCCACCAGCAGTGGGGGGCGGTTATCCTACGAGCAGTACTTC. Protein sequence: CATSSGGRLSYEQYF.

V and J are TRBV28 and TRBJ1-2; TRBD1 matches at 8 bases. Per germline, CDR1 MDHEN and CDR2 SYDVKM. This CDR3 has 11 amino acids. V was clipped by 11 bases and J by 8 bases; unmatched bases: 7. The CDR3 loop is CASGQGEGYTF. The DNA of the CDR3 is TGTGCCTCAGGACAGGGCGAGGGCTACACCTTC.

The CDR3 DNA follows: TGTGCCAGCAGTTGGGGACAGGGAGACTACGAGCAGTACTTC. Translation gives CASSWGQGDYEQYF. This sequence joins TRBV5-6 and TRBJ2-7, with 9 bases matching TRBD1. Germline CDR1 SGHDT, CDR2 YYEEEE. With V trimmed by 5 bases and J by 3 bases, 6 bases remained unmatched. This CDR3 spans 14 amino acids.

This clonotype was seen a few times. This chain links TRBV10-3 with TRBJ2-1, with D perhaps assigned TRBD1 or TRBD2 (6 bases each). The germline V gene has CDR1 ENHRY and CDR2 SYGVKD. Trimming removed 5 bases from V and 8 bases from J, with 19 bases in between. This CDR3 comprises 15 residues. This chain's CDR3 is CAISLAVGGGDEQFF. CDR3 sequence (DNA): TGTGCCATCAGTTTAGCGGTTGGAGGGGGAGATGAGCAGTTCTTC.

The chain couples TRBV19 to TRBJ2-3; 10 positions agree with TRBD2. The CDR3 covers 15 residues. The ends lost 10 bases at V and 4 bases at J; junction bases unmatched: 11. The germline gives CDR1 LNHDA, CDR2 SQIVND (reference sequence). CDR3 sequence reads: CATRAGGPRADTQYF. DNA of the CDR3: TGTGCCACCCGAGCGGGAGGGCCGAGGGCAGATACGCAGTATTTT.

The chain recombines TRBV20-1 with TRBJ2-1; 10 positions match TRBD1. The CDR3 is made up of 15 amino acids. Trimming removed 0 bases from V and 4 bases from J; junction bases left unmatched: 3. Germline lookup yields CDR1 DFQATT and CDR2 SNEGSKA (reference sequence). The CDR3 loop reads CSARERTGGYNEQFF. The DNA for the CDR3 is TGCAGTGCTAGAGAAAGGACAGGGGGTTACAATGAGCAGTTCTTC.

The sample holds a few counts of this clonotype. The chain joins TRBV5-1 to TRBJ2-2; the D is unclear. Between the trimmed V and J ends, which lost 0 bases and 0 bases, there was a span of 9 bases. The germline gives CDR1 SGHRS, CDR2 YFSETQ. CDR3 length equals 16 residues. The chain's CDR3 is CASSLAGTANTGELFF. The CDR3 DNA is TGCGCCAGCAGCTTGGCCGGAACGGCGAACACCGGGGAGCTGTTTTTT. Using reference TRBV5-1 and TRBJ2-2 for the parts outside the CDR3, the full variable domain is KAGVTQTPRYLIKTRGQQVTLSCSPISGHRSVSWYQQTPGQGLQFLFEYFSETQRNKGNFPGRFSGRQFSNSRSEMNVSTLELGDSALYLCASSLAGTANTGELFFGEGSRLTVL.

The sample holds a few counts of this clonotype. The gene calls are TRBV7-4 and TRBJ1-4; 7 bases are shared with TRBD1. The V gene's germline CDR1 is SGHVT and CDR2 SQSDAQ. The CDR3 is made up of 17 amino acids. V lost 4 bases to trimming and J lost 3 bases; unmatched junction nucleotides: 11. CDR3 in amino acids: CASSSSPRTGPNEKLFF. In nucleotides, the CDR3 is TGTGCCAGCAGCTCGTCCCCCCGGACAGGTCCTAATGAAAAACTGTTTTTT.

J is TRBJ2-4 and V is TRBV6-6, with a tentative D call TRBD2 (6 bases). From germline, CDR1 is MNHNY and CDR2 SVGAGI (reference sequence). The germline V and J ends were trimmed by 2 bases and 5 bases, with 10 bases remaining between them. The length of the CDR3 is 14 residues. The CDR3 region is CASSYLTSQNIQYF. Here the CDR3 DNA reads TGTGCCAGCAGTTACCTGACTAGTCAAAACATTCAGTACTTC.

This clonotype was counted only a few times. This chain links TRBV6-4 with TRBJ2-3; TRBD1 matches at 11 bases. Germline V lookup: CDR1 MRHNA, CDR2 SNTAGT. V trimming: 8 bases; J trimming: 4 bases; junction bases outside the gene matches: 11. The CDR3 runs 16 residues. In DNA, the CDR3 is TGTGCCAGCTCATTCTCCGGGACAGGGGGAGCAGATACGCAGTATTTT. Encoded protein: CASSFSGTGGADTQYF.

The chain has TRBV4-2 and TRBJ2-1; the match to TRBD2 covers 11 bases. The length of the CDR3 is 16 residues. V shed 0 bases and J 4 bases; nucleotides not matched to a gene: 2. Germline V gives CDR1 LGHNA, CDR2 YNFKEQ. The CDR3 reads CASSQDLAGGYNEQFF. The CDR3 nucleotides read TGTGCCAGCAGCCAAGACCTAGCGGGGGGATACAATGAGCAGTTCTTC.

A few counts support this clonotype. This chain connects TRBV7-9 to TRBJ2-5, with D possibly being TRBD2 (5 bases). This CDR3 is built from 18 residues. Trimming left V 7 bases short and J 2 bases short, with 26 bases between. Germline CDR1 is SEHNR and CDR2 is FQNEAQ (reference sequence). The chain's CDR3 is CASNLSGRRGYKQETQYF. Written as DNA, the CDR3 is TGTGCCAGCAACCTGAGTGGGCGGAGAGGGTACAAACAAGAGACCCAGTACTTC.

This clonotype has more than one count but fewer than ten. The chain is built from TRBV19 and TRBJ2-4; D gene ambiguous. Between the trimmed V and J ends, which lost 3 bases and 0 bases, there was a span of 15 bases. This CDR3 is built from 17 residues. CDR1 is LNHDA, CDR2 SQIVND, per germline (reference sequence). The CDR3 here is CASSMEPYALAKNIQYF. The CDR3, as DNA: TGTGCCAGTAGTATGGAACCATACGCCCTAGCCAAAAACATTCAGTACTTC.

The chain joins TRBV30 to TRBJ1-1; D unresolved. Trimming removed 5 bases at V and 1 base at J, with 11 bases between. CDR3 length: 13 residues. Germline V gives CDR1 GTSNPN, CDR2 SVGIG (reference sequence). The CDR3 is CAWFRFGNTEAFF. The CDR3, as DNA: TGTGCCTGGTTTCGGTTCGGGAACACTGAAGCTTTCTTT.

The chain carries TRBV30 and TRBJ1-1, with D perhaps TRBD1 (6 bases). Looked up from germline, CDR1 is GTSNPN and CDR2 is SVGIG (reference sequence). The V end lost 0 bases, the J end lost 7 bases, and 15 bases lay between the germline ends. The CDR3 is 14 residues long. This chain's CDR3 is CAWSVYPGGREAFF. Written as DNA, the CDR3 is TGTGCCTGGAGTGTATATCCTGGGGGGCGTGAAGCTTTCTTT. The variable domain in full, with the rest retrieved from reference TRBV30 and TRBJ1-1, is SQTIHQWPATLVQPVGSPLSLECTVEGTSNPNLYWYRQAAGRGLQLLFYSVGIGQISSEVPQNLSASRPQDRQFILSSKKLLLSDSGFYLCAWSVYPGGREAFFGQGTRLTVV.

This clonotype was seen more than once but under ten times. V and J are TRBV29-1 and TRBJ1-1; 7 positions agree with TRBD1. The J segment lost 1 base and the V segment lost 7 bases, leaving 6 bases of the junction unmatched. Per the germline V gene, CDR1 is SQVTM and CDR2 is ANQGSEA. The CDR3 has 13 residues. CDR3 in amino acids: CSGGQAANTEAFF. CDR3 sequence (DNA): TGCAGCGGCGGACAGGCTGCGAACACTGAAGCTTTCTTT.

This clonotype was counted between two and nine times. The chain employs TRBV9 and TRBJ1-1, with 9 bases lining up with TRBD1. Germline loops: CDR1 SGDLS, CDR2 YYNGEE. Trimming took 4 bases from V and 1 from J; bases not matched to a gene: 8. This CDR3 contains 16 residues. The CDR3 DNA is TGTGCCAGCAGCCTCGGGACAGGGCTCTCGAACACTGAAGCTTTCTTT. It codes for CASSLGTGLSNTEAFF.

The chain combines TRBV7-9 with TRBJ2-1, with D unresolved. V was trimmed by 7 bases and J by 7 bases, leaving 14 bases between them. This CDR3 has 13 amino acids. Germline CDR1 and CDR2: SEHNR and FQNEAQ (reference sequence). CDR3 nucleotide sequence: TGTGCCAGCACGAGAATAGTGGCGAATGAGCAGTTCTTC. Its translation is CASTRIVANEQFF.

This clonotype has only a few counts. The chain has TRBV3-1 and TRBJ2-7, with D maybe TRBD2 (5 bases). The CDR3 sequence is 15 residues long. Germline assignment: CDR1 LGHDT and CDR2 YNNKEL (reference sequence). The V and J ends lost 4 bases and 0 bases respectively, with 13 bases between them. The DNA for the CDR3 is TGTGCCAGCAGCCCACTAACGGGGAGCTCCTACGAGCAGTACTTC. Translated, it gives CASSPLTGSSYEQYF.

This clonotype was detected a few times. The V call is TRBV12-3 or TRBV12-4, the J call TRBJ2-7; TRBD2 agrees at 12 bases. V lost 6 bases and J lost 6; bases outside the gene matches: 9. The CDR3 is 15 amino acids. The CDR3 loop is CASSKTTSGSSEQYF. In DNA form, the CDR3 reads TGTGCCAGCAGCAAAACGACTAGCGGGAGCTCCGAGCAGTACTTC.

The CDR3 DNA sequence: TGCAGCGTTACCACAGGGTTCAATGAGCAGTTCTTC. This gives the protein CSVTTGFNEQFF. V and J are TRBV29-1 and TRBJ2-1; a weak D match, TRBD1 (6 bases). The length of the CDR3 is 12 residues. Trimming removed 5 bases from V and 6 bases from J, with 11 bases in between. Germline CDR1 SQVTM, CDR2 ANQGSEA.